The 18 T cell receptor beta chains reported below all come from one sample, sequenced in a study of T cell responses to AZD1222 COVID-19 vaccine. Sequencing was performed with immunoSEQ multiplex PCR; in TCRdb, only in-frame clones are kept and a portion is missing. There are 150,000 or so clones in the sample; approximately 91% occur only once, and over 1% lies in the top ten. This sample comprised peripheral blood, obtained 28 days after the second AZD1222 dose. The receptors come from an adult who received the AZD1222 COVID-19 vaccine.

This chain joins TRBV4-2 and TRBJ1-6; D remains ambiguous. In germline, CDR1 is LGHNA, CDR2 YNFKEQ. The V end lost 0 bases, the J end lost 8 bases, and 11 bases lay between the germline ends. The CDR3 runs 15 residues. CDR3 DNA sequence: TGTGCCAGCAGCCAAGACCCGGGTTCTGATTCACCCCTCCACTTT. Its translation is CASSQDPGSDSPLHF.

This clone appeared a few times. V gene TRBV18 combines with J gene TRBJ1-4; TRBD1 aligns across 7 bases. Per germline, CDR1 KGHSH and CDR2 LQKENI. Germline trimming cut 6 bases from V and 7 bases from J; bases unmatched to any gene: 14. This CDR3 has 16 residues. The DNA for the CDR3 is TGTGCCAGCTCCCGTAACAGGGCCCAGGGGGGTGAAAAACTGTTTTTT. It translates to CASSRNRAQGGEKLFF.

The V and J genes are TRBV7-9 and TRBJ2-5, with TRBD2 matching 10 bases. The CDR3 length is 15 residues. J was trimmed by 0 bases and V by 5 bases; bases with no gene match: 3. CDR1 is SEHNR and CDR2 is FQNEAQ in the germline V gene (reference sequence). The CDR3 nucleotides read TGTGCCAGCAGCCGGACTAGCGGCCACCAAGAGACCCAGTACTTC. This codes for CASSRTSGHQETQYF.

The DNA for the CDR3 is TGTGCCAGCAGCTACCGACTCCAGACTCGTTCTAACACTGAAGCTTTCTTT. It encodes CASSYRLQTRSNTEAFF. This sequence joins TRBV11-2 and TRBJ1-1; no definite D call. Germline V gene sequence: CDR1 SGHAT, CDR2 FQNNGV. The CDR3 extends over 17 amino acids. The V end lost 4 bases, the J end lost 2 bases, and 20 bases lay between the germline ends.

This chain uses TRBV18 with TRBJ2-1; no reliable D call. V dropped 2 bases and J dropped 5 bases, with 10 bases sitting between them. This CDR3 comprises 14 residues. The germline gives CDR1 KGHSH, CDR2 LQKENI. Here the CDR3 reads CASSPGQPNNEQFF. DNA of the CDR3: TGTGCCAGCTCACCAGGGCAGCCTAACAATGAGCAGTTCTTC.

This clone showed up just once. The rearrangement links TRBV10-3 to TRBJ1-1; no definite D call. Looked up from germline, CDR1 is ENHRY and CDR2 is SYGVKD. The CDR3 contains 14 residues. The V and J ends lost 0 bases and 1 base respectively, with 6 bases between them. The DNA for the CDR3 is TGTGCCATCAGTGAGTCGGTCCAGAACACTGAAGCTTTCTTT. This sequence encodes CAISESVQNTEAFF.

V usage is TRBV19 and J usage is TRBJ1-2, with no clear D. V gave up 3 bases and J gave up 8 bases, with 13 bases separating them. The CDR3 spans 13 residues. In germline, CDR1 is LNHDA, CDR2 SQIVND (reference sequence). CDR3 sequence: CASSMKARGGYTF. Here the CDR3 DNA reads TGTGCCAGTAGTATGAAAGCCCGAGGCGGCTACACCTTC.

This clone was observed once. The rearrangement links TRBV5-1 to TRBJ1-1, with D perhaps matching TRBD1 (5 bases). The CDR3 loop spans 15 amino acids. Germline V gene lookup returns CDR1 SGHRS and CDR2 YFSETQ. Deletions cut 4 bases from V and 2 bases from J, with 15 bases between. The chain's CDR3 is CASSPGWGINTEAFF. CDR3 coding DNA: TGCGCCAGCAGCCCGGGTTGGGGGATAAACACTGAAGCTTTCTTT. The variable domain in full, with the rest retrieved from reference TRBV5-1 and TRBJ1-1, is KAGVTQTPRYLIKTRGQQVTLSCSPISGHRSVSWYQQTPGQGLQFLFEYFSETQRNKGNFPGRFSGRQFSNSRSEMNVSTLELGDSALYLCASSPGWGINTEAFFGQGTRLTVV.

The V and J genes are TRBV29-1 and TRBJ1-1; a weak D match, TRBD1 (5 bases). The CDR3 extends over 13 amino acids. Germline V gives CDR1 SQVTM, CDR2 ANQGSEA. The germline V and J ends were trimmed by 0 bases and 7 bases, with 12 bases remaining between them. The chain's CDR3 is CSVEDDRQIEAFF. In nucleotides, the CDR3 is TGCAGCGTTGAAGATGACCGACAGATTGAAGCTTTCTTT.

The chain recombines TRBV27 with TRBJ2-1; 7 bases agree with TRBD2. Germline V gives CDR1 MNHEY, CDR2 SMNVEV (reference sequence). The CDR3 spans 15 residues. Trimming removed 2 bases from V and 6 bases from J; junction bases left unmatched: 7. This CDR3 is CASSLMGTISNEQFF. CDR3 in DNA: TGTGCCAGCAGTTTAATGGGGACTATTTCCAATGAGCAGTTCTTC.

The chain recombines TRBV4-3 with TRBJ2-1; 9 bases line up with TRBD2. The length of the CDR3 is 18 residues. The V gene end was trimmed by 0 bases and the J gene end by 3 bases; junction bases not matched to a gene: 9. Per germline, CDR1 LGHNA and CDR2 YSLEER. CDR3 amino acids: CASSQEFGGGVSYNEQFF. CDR3 DNA sequence: TGCGCCAGCAGCCAAGAATTCGGCGGGGGGGTTAGCTACAATGAGCAGTTCTTC.

This chain uses TRBV7-9 with TRBJ2-3, with D hard to call. The CDR3 extends over 14 amino acids. Trimming shortened V by 1 base and J by 2 bases, and 7 bases separated the two germline ends. CDR1 is SEHNR and CDR2 is FQNEAQ in the germline V gene (reference sequence). The CDR3 reads CASSLEVPTDTQYF. In DNA form, the CDR3 reads TGTGCCAGCAGCTTAGAGGTTCCCACAGATACGCAGTATTTT.

This chain uses TRBV10-3 with TRBJ1-5, with D uncertain. The germline V gene encodes CDR1 ENHRY and CDR2 SYGVKD. This CDR3 region has 12 residues. Trimming removed 8 bases at V and 9 bases at J, with 14 bases between. As DNA, the CDR3 is TGTGCCATCGGACCGGGAGAGGGGCCCCAGCATTTT. It codes for CAIGPGEGPQHF.

The chain combines TRBV4-1 with TRBJ2-7; 12 nucleotides line up with TRBD1. The CDR3 runs 16 residues. J lost 3 bases, V lost 1 base, and 4 bases had no gene match. Germline lookup yields CDR1 MGHRA and CDR2 YSYEKL. CDR3 sequence reads: CASSQGGQGAYYEQYF. CDR3 nucleotides: TGCGCCAGCAGCCAAGGGGGACAGGGGGCTTACTACGAGCAGTACTTC.

The chain employs TRBV12-3 or TRBV12-4 and TRBJ1-5; a weak D match, TRBD1 (5 bases). The V gene lost 2 bases and the J gene lost 6 bases, with 8 bases spanning the gap. This CDR3 is 13 amino acids long. DNA for the CDR3: TGTGCCAGCAGTTTACGGGGGTCTCAGCCCCAGCATTTT. It yields the protein CASSLRGSQPQHF.

The J gene is TRBJ1-3, the V gene TRBV19; D is perhaps TRBD1 (6 bases). The CDR3 contains 19 residues. Germline assignment: CDR1 LNHDA and CDR2 SQIVND (reference sequence). V was shortened by 2 bases and J by 0 bases, with 20 bases between the two germline ends. For the CDR3, the DNA is TGTGCCAGTAGTATAACGCGACAGGCCCCCTTGCGCTCTGGAAACACCATATATTTT. Protein: CASSITRQAPLRSGNTIYF.

In nucleotides, the CDR3 is TGTGCCAGCAGTTTATCCTCCAGAAGCGGGACTGAAGCTTTCTTT. As protein: CASSLSSRSGTEAFF. The chain has TRBV27 and TRBJ1-1; unclear D gene. V was clipped by 0 bases and J by 5 bases, with 13 bases between them. The germline CDR1 and CDR2 sequences are MNHEY and SMNVEV (reference sequence). The CDR3 consists of 15 residues.

The V call is TRBV7-2, the J call TRBJ1-2; no clear D gene. Germline assignment: CDR1 SGHTA and CDR2 FQGNSA. This CDR3 has 13 amino acids. Between the trimmed V and J ends, which lost 3 bases and 5 bases, there was a span of 10 bases. The CDR3 sequence: CASSFGSPYGYTF. The CDR3 bases are TGTGCCAGCAGCTTCGGGTCTCCTTATGGCTACACCTTC.